This TCR beta chain was identified in a study of control samples from healthy donors and cancer patients. With 1 base clipped from V and 3 bases from J, the junction kept 5 bases outside the gene matches. The CDR3 is 16 residues long. Germline V CDR1 and CDR2: KGHDR, SFDVKD. Repertoires were generated with immunoSEQ multiplex PCR, while TCRdb's copy carries only in-frame clones and drops some. The repertoire holds around 26,000 clones, with approximately 85% as singletons. The sample consisted of PBMCs. The TCR was taken from a man aged 55 to 70 with colorectal cancer. J is TRBJ2-3 and V is TRBV24-1; 8 bases match TRBD1. In nucleotides, the CDR3 is TGTGCCACCAGTGATTTTCCAGGGGGCGCGACAGATACGCAGTATTTT. As protein: CATSDFPGGATDTQYF.